These T cell receptor beta chains were read from a single sample in a study of blood T cell repertoires in COVID-19. TCRdb's copy holds only in-frame clones and misses some; the assay was immunoSEQ multiplex PCR. The repertoire holds 250,000 or so clones, with roughly 82% as singletons. Sequencing was carried out using peripheral blood. All receptors come from a woman between 65 and 79 years old with acute or convalescent COVID-19. Both conserved end residues are part of each CDR3. Fields, in order: V gene, CDR3 length, clone size, D gene, J gene, CDR3 DNA, CDR3 protein. The D gene is left open where the match is weak. Size is stated for part of the rows, as once, few or many counts, or as a class when the clone is expanded.

TRBV7-9,15,NA,NA,TRBJ1-6,TGTGCCAGCAGCTTAGCCGGGTCCGATGTTTCACCCCTCCACTTT,CASSLAGSDVSPLHF
TRBV7-8,14,NA,TRBD2,TRBJ2-7,TGTGCCAGCAGCCGGCTAGCGGGGGGCTACGAGCAGTACTTC,CASSRLAGGYEQYF
TRBV19,14,NA,NA,TRBJ1-1,TGTGCCAGTATCCCGGACAGAGGGGCTACTGAAGCTTTCTTT,CASIPDRGATEAFF
TRBV29-1,12,NA,TRBD1,TRBJ1-4,TGCAGCACAAAACAGGGGAGGGAAAAACTGTTTTTT,CSTKQGREKLFF
TRBV4-3,16,NA,TRBD1,TRBJ1-2,TGCGCCAGCAGCCAAGATAACAGGGGCTATCGTGAGGGCTACACCTTC,CASSQDNRGYREGYTF
TRBV6-2/TRBV6-3,15,NA,NA,TRBJ1-2,TGTGCCAGCAGTCCCTACCCACAGGGAACCTATGGCTACACCTTC,CASSPYPQGTYGYTF
TRBV19,14,NA,NA,TRBJ1-3,TGTGCCAGTAGTCACAGGGTGACTGGAAACACCATATATTTT,CASSHRVTGNTIYF
TRBV7-9,15,NA,NA,TRBJ2-7,TGTGCCAGCAGGGCGGGAACGGACACCCTCTACGAGCAGTACTTC,CASRAGTDTLYEQYF
TRBV6-1,16,NA,NA,TRBJ2-7,TGTGCCAGCAGTGTACGTCAGGCGACGGAGGTCTACGAGCAGTACTTC,CASSVRQATEVYEQYF
TRBV18,15,NA,NA,TRBJ1-1,TGTGCCAGCTCACCCAGAGGGCCCCGGAGGACTGAAGCTTTCTTT,CASSPRGPRRTEAFF
TRBV14,13,NA,NA,TRBJ1-1,TGTGCCAGCAGCTTTATACGCGACACTGAAGCTTTCTTT,CASSFIRDTEAFF
TRBV6-5,13,NA,NA,TRBJ1-2,TGTGCCAGCAGGACTACAGGGAACTATGGCTACACCTTC,CASRTTGNYGYTF
TRBV9,18,NA,TRBD1,TRBJ1-3,TGTGCCAGCAGCGTAACCGAGGGACAGGGACTAGCTGGAAACACCATATATTTT,CASSVTEGQGLAGNTIYF
TRBV19,13,NA,NA,TRBJ1-2,TGTGCCAGTAGTATTGGCATTAACTATGGCTACACCTTC,CASSIGINYGYTF
TRBV25-1,15,NA,TRBD1,TRBJ1-2,TGTGCCAGCAGTGCGACAGGGGAAACTTACTATGGCTACACCTTC,CASSATGETYYGYTF
TRBV24-1,13,many,NA,TRBJ2-7,TGTGCCACCAGTGATGGTGGAGCCTACGAGCAGTACTTC,CATSDGGAYEQYF
TRBV30,14,once,TRBD1,TRBJ1-5,TGTGCCTGGAACCGACAGGGGCGGAATCAGCCCCAGCATTTT,CAWNRQGRNQPQHF
TRBV10-3,13,NA,NA,TRBJ1-1,TGTGCCATCAGTGACAGGGCAAACACTGAAGCTTTCTTT,CAISDRANTEAFF
TRBV4-3,15,NA,NA,TRBJ1-2,TGCGCCAGCAGCCAAGGTACGACAACAAACTATGGCTACACCTTC,CASSQGTTTNYGYTF
TRBV7-2,14,NA,TRBD2,TRBJ2-3,TGTGCCAGCAGCTTAGACGGACTAGCCAATACGCAGTATTTT,CASSLDGLANTQYF
TRBV28,14,NA,TRBD1,TRBJ1-2,TGTGCCAGCAGTTTTCCTGGACAGGGTAATGGCTACACCTTC,CASSFPGQGNGYTF
TRBV27,16,few,NA,TRBJ1-4,TGTGCCAGCAGTCTAAACGGGGGGGCAACTAATGAAAAACTGTTTTTT,CASSLNGGATNEKLFF
TRBV3-1/TRBV3-2,15,once,TRBD1,TRBJ1-1,TGTGCCAGCAGCCGAGACAGGGGGCGGGCGTCTGAAGCTTTCTTT,CASSRDRGRASEAFF